This T cell receptor beta chain was documented in a study of cytomegalovirus exposure and HLA in healthy donors. PCR employed 60 Vbeta and 13 Jbeta primers. Generated by immunoSEQ multiplex PCR, the TCRdb table keeps only in-frame clones and is missing some. The table shows 110,000 to 150,000 clones, with around 80% occurring only once. The origin of this receptor is a woman aged 40 to 49 in good health and CMV-seropositive. Sequencing input: PBMCs.

The CDR3, as DNA: TGCAGTGCTAGGACAGGTGAGCAGTTCTTC. Translating it yields CSARTGEQFF. The chain joins TRBV20-1 to TRBJ2-1; a weak D match, TRBD1 (6 bases). Germline assignment: CDR1 DFQATT and CDR2 SNEGSKA (reference sequence). This CDR3 contains 10 residues. V was clipped by 3 bases and J by 9 bases, with 6 bases between them.